This T cell receptor (beta chain) was sequenced during a study of T cells in women clearing cervical HPV infection (dated by TCRdb to the late 2010s). In the study overall: The cases were about two dozen women with histologically confirmed HPV16-related CIN3 or worse, and 2 of those women had invasive cancers. HLA typing was available for only a few women, so HLA type could not be excluded as a confounder. Five blinded duplicates per group were added as quality controls, so that 60 or so samples were obtained: some 50 participants and some 10 replicates. The exploratory proof-of-principle case-control study was nested within the Guanacaste HPV Natural History Study in Costa Rica and compared TCR repertoires across cervical HPV16 outcomes. Among cases, blood sampling occurred a median of about 160 days after lesion detection, with an interquartile range of roughly 90 to 200 days. The parent cohort enrolled roughly 9,400 women aged 18 or older in Guanacaste, Costa Rica, in about 1992 to 1994 and followed the women for less than nine years. Controls were more than 20 women whose single incident HPV16 infection cleared within 12 months without precancer or cancer developing. Cases had a median age of about 34 years and controls had a median age of around 40, with no significant differences in baseline characteristics. Cases were matched to controls by age within five years and by the year the sample was collected. Case blood was taken at the visit when the lesion was first identified, whereas control blood was taken when infection was no longer detected. Findings and caveats that apply to the study as a whole: CIN3+ cases had significantly higher TCR repertoire richness than controls across sequencing depths, but evenness did not differ between the groups. Because the number of T cells per sample was unknown, the richness differences could reflect varying T-cell content rather than repertoire biology. The cross-sectional design could not show whether the associations came before the infection or were a result of it, and neither effector/memory subsets nor HPV-specific T cells were isolated. Lower TRBV6-7 relative abundance was observed in cases than in controls (around 0.1% versus 0.15%; Bonferroni P = 0.0008). Random forest classifiers combining richness and V gene abundances distinguished cases from controls with an estimated AUC of less than 0.9.

Details on this clone: Its antigen is currently not known. The CDR3 extends 3 residues past the end of the read, so its final part is completed from the germline J gene.

Every participant had a single incident cervical HPV16 infection, and women with prevalent HPV16 infections were excluded. Cervical HPV DNA was detected with MY09/MY11 PCR, and genotyping was done by dot-blot hybridization. About 15 mL of heparinized blood were centrifuged, and the buffy coat was aliquoted, frozen at -30°C, then stored at -80°C. QIAGEN kits were used to extract genomic DNA from the buffy coat specimens. TCR beta CDR3 regions were amplified by multiplex PCR using the immunoSEQ assay from an average of 1200 ng genomic DNA per sample. The assay corrected primer bias using a complete synthetic TCR repertoire to establish an amplification baseline. Amplicons were sequenced on the Illumina platform. Turning to the authors' computational methods: Sequences were error-corrected by clustering with frequency ratios and a modified nearest-neighbor algorithm and were then analyzed in the immunoSEQ Analyzer with IMGT gene definitions. At each rarefaction depth, TCR richness and evenness were averaged over 20 rarefaction repeats, and samples with fewer sequences than the depth were excluded. Relative abundances of V, D and J genes were compared between groups using Wilcoxon rank sum tests, with FDR correction applied. In the blinded duplicates, the intraclass correlation was around 96% for TCR richness and averaged about 80% across around 66 gene segments. Drawn from immuneACCESS, this table holds only the in-frame rearrangements with V and J called that TCRdb kept. Clones are partly lost; checked studies trace under half to an unresolved V gene and leave the rest unexplained. V, J and clone size are those of that table, while D and trimming were read from the DNA. This sample's records show tens of thousands of clones. Together, the top ten hold 15% to 20% of the sample.

Trimming accounts for 4 bases at V and 6 bases at J, while the number of junction bases matched to no gene is 12. From a lookup of the germline V gene, CDR1 and CDR2 are SGHRS and YFSETQ. Including cysteine and phenylalanine, the CDR3 has 15 amino acids. Only the CDR3 bases that were read are kept: 36 of them, in frame from base 1. The clonotype originates from a woman between 18 and 70 years old with a cervical HPV16 infection that either progressed to CIN3+ or cleared (not recorded which). Sample: blood buffy coat. This chain joins TRBV5-1 to TRBJ2-7; TRBD2 aligns with 8 central bases. Partial CDR3 DNA: TGCGCCAGCAGCCCCTTGCGGGGGGCTATCTTCGAG. This sequence encodes CASSPLRGAIFE. The entire CDR3 protein is CASSPLRGAIFEQYF. With the rest looked up from the reference TRBV5-1 and TRBJ2-7 genes rather than sequenced, the full variable domain is KAGVTQTPRYLIKTRGQQVTLSCSPISGHRSVSWYQQTPGQGLQFLFEYFSETQRNKGNFPGRFSGRQFSNSRSEMNVSTLELGDSALYLCASSPLRGAIFEQYFGPGTRLTVT.